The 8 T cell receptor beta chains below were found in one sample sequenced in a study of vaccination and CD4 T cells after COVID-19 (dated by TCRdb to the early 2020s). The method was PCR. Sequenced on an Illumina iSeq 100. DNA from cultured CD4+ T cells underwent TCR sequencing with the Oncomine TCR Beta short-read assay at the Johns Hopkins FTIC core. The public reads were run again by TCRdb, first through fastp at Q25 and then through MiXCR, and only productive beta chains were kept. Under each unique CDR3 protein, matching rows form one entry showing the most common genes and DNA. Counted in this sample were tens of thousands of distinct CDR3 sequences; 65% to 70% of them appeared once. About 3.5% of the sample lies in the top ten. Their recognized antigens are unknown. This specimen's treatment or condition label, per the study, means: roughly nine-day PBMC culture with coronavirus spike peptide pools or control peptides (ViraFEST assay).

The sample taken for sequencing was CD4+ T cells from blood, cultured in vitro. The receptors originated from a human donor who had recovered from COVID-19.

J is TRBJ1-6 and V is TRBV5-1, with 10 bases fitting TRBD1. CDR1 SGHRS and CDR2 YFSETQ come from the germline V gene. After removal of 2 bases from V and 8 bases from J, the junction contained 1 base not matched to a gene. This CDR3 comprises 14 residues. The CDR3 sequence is CASSFGQGDSPLHF. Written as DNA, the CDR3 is TGCGCCAGCAGCTTCGGACAGGGGGATTCACCCCTCCACTTT.

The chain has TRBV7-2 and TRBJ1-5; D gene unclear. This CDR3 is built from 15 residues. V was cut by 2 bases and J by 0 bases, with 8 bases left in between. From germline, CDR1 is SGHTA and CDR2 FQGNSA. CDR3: CASSLFGDSNQPQHF. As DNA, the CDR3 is TGTGCCAGCAGCTTATTCGGAGATAGCAATCAGCCCCAGCATTTT.

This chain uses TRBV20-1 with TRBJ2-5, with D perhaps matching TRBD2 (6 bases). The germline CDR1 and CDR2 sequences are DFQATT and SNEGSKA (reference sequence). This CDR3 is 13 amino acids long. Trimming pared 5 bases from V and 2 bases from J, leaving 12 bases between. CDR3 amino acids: CSAADRGQETQYF. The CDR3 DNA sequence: TGCAGTGCTGCCGATCGGGGGCAAGAGACCCAGTACTTC.

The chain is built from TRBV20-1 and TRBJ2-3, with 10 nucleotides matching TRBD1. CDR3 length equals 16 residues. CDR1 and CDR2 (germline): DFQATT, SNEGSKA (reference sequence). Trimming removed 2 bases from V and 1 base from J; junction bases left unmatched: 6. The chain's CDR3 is CSARSWTGGGTDTQYF. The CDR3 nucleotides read TGCAGTGCTAGATCTTGGACAGGGGGAGGCACAGATACGCAGTATTTT.

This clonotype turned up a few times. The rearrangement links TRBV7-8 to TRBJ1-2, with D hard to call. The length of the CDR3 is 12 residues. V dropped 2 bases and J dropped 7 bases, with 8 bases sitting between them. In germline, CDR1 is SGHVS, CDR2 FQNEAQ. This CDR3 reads CASSLPGVGYTF. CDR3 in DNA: TGTGCCAGCAGCTTACCCGGGGTTGGCTACACCTTC.

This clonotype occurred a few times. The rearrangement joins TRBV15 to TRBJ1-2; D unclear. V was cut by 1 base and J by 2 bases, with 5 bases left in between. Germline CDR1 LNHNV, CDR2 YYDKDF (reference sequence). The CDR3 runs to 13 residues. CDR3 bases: TGTGCCACCAGCAGAGTTCAGAACTATGGCTACACCTTC. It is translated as CATSRVQNYGYTF.

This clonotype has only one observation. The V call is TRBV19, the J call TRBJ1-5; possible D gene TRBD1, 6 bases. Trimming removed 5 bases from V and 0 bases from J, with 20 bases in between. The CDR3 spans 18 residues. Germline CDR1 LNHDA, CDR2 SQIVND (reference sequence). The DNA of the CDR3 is TGTGCCAGTAGTCCGAGGACAGATGCAATTTATAGCAATCAGCCCCAGCATTTT. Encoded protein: CASSPRTDAIYSNQPQHF.

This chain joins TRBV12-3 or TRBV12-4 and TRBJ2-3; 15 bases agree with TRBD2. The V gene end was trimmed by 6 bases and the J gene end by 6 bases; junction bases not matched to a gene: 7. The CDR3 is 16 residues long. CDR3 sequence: CASRDGLAGGQDTQYF. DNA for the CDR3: TGTGCCAGCAGAGACGGACTAGCGGGGGGGCAGGATACGCAGTATTTT.